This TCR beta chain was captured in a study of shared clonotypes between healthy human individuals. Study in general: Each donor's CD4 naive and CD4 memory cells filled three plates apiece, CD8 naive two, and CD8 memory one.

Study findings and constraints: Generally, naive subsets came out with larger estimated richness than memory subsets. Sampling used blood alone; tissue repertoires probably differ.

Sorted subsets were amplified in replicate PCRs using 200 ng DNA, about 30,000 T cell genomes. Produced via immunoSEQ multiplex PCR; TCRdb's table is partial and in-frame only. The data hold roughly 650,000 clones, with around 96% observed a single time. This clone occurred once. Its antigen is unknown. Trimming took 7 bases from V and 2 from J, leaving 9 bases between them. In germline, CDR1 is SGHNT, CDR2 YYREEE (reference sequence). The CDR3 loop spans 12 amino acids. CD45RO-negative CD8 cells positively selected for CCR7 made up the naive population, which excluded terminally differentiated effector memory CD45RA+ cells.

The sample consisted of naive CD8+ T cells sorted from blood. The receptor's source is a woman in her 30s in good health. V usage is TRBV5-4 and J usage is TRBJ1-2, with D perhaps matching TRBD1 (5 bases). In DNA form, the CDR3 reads TGTGCCAGCGCCGGGGGAAACTATGGCTACACCTTC. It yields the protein CASAGGNYGYTF. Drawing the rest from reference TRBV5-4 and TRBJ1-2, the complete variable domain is ETGVTQSPTHLIKTRGQQVTLRCSSQSGHNTVSWYQQALGQGPQFIFQYYREEENGRGNFPPRFSGLQFPNYSSELNVNALELDDSALYLCASAGGNYGYTFGSGTRLTVV.